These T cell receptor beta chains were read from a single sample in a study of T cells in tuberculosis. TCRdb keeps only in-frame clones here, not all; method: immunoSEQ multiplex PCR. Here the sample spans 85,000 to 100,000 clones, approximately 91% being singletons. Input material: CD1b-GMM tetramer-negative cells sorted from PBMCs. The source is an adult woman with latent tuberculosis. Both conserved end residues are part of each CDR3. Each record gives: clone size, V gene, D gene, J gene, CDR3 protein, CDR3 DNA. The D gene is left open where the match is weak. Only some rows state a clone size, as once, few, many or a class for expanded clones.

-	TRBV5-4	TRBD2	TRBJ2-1	CASSLSSGGATGQFF	TGTGCCAGCAGCTTAAGTAGCGGGGGGGCAACTGGGCAGTTCTTC
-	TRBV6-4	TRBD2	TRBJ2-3	CASSVVAGSTDTQYF	TGTGCCAGCAGTGTGGTAGCGGGGAGCACAGATACGCAGTATTTT
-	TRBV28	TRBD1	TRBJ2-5	CASSLGDRHQETQYF	TGTGCCAGCAGCCTGGGGGACAGGCACCAAGAGACCCAGTACTTC
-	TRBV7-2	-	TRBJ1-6	CASSLRVGASGSYNSPLHF	TGTGCCAGCAGCTTACGGGTAGGAGCCTCCGGCTCCTATAATTCACCCCTCCACTTT
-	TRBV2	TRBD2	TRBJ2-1	CASRAPGLAGGGNEQFF	TGTGCCAGCAGAGCTCCGGGACTAGCGGGGGGCGGGAATGAGCAGTTCTTC
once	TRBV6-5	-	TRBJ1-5	CASSPSEVQPQHF	TGTGCCAGCAGCCCCTCGGAGGTGCAGCCCCAGCATTTT
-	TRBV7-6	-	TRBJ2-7	CASSPVVGGATYEQYF	TGTGCCAGCAGCCCGGTTGTGGGGGGGGCGACCTACGAGCAGTACTTC
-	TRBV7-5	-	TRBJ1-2	CARSLVYAGQGKGYGYTF	TGTGCCAGAAGCTTAGTTTATGCGGGACAGGGAAAGGGTTATGGCTACACCTTC
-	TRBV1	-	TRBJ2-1	CTSSRPSGLGQFF	TGCACCAGCAGCCGCCCTAGCGGGTTGGGGCAGTTCTTC
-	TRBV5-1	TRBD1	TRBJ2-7	CASSLYRDSPSYEQYF	TGCGCCAGCAGCTTGTACCGGGACAGCCCATCCTACGAGCAGTACTTC
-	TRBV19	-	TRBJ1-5	CASSIGQNSNQPQHF	TGTGCCAGTAGTATTGGGCAGAATAGCAATCAGCCCCAGCATTTT
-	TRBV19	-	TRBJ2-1	CANQQVPCSYNEQFF	TGTGCCAACCAACAGGTTCCCTGCTCCTACAATGAGCAGTTCTTC
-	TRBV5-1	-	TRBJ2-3	CASSLQEDTQYF	TGCGCCAGCAGTCTCCAGGAAGATACGCAGTATTTT
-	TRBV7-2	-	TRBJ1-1	CASSLDNRNTEAFF	TGTGCCAGCAGCTTAGATAACAGGAACACTGAAGCTTTCTTT
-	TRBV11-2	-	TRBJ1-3	CASSLRSRPSSGNTIYF	TGTGCCAGCAGCTTAAGGTCCAGACCTAGCTCTGGAAACACCATATATTTT
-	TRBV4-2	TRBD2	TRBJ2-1	CASSQTLAGGYNEQFF	TGTGCCAGCAGCCAAACACTAGCGGGGGGGTACAATGAGCAGTTCTTC
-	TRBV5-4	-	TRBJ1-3	CASSFYSSGNTIYF	TGTGCCAGCAGCTTCTATAGCTCTGGAAACACCATATATTTT
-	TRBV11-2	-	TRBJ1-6	CASSLDGGAVRGSPLHF	TGTGCCAGCAGCTTAGATGGGGGGGCGGTGAGAGGGTCACCCCTCCACTTT
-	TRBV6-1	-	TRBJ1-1	CASRMTVNTEAFF	TGTGCCAGCAGGATGACAGTGAACACTGAAGCTTTCTTT
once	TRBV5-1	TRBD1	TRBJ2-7	CASSLGGTGLNEQYF	TGCGCCAGCAGCTTGGGCGGGACAGGGCTCAACGAGCAGTACTTC
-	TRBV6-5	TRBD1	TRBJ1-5	CASSKQGIQPQHF	TGTGCCAGCAGTAAACAGGGGATTCAGCCCCAGCATTTT
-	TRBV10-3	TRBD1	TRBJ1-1	CAITDTGDTEAFF	TGTGCCATCACCGACACAGGGGACACTGAAGCTTTCTTT